This is a list of T cell receptor beta chains from one sample in a study of blood T cells in healthy people across ages. A single record per CDR3 protein comes from TCRdb applying MiXCR to the 5' RACE reads. The sample includes 450,000 to 600,000 distinct CDR3 sequences, about 27% of them seen just once. The sample also formed part of further work on T cells of mothers and their children.

Sequenced sample: blood. The receptors were sampled from a boy between 2 and 15 years old in good health. Both conserved end residues are part of each CDR3. A clone size is listed for some rows: how often the clone was seen (once, few, many), or a class if it is expanded.

clone size | V gene | CDR3 protein
NA | TRBV20-1 | CSAPTGSNQPQHF
few | TRBV5-6 | CASSLPRASGSNEQYF
few | TRBV20-1 | CSARGWERSYEQYF
few | TRBV11-2 | CASSTFRGADEQFF
NA | TRBV29-1 | CSVGGMRETQYF
NA | TRBV7-2 | CASSLHQGYNQPQHF
few | TRBV12-3/TRBV12-4 | CASSLGGPGEKLFF
many | TRBV6-4 | CASSEGLSGANVLTF
few | TRBV14 | CASSQVRGAIGGGYTF
NA | TRBV11-3 | CASSFRPSSGGNNEQFF
few | TRBV2 | CASRPGVDTGELFF
few | TRBV19 | CASSTGGSENYGYTF
many | TRBV6-2/TRBV6-3 | CASSQTGPGGNEQFF
few | TRBV28 | CASSPRTRAYEQYF
NA | TRBV20-1 | CSASSEGQPGPDTQYF
NA | TRBV24-1 | CATSDLNGLTDTQYF
NA | TRBV6-5 | CASSYRGAKNIQYF
few | TRBV2 | CASSTKLRDAGTQPQHF
NA | TRBV11-2 | CASSLATSGGDNEQFF
NA | TRBV7-9 | CASLPDRIWRGETQYF
NA | TRBV7-9 | CASSVRAGDYGYTF
NA | TRBV4-2 | CASSQEGGREQYF
NA | TRBV12-3/TRBV12-4 | CASSFQGWNEQFF